The clone carrying this TCR beta chain was observed a handful of times. The antigen remains unidentified. The source of the sample is a study of CD8+ T cells in alopecia areata. Whole-study findings and limits: Normal skin's resident alphabeta T cells are sequenced alongside lesional scalp T cells.

After isolation, RNA underwent reverse transcription to generate cDNA as the sequencing template. TCRdb keeps only in-frame clones here, not all; method: immunoSEQ multiplex PCR. The table has approximately 30,000 clones, approximately 52% seen once. Specimens obtained from alopecia areata patients comprised lesional scalp punch biopsies and peripheral blood. PBMCs were stained for CD3, CD4 and CD8, and CD4+ and CD8+ T cells were sorted. This CDR3 is 13 amino acids long. V lost 5 bases and J lost 0, with 6 bases in between. Per germline, CDR1 SEHNR and CDR2 FQNEAQ (reference sequence). The V and J genes are TRBV7-9 and TRBJ2-3, with D uncertain. This TCR was recovered from a human donor with alopecia areata. What was sequenced was NKG2D-high CD8+ T cells sorted from blood. CDR3 bases: TGTGCCAGCAGCCACGAGAGCACAGATACGCAGTATTTT. Its translation: CASSHESTDTQYF.